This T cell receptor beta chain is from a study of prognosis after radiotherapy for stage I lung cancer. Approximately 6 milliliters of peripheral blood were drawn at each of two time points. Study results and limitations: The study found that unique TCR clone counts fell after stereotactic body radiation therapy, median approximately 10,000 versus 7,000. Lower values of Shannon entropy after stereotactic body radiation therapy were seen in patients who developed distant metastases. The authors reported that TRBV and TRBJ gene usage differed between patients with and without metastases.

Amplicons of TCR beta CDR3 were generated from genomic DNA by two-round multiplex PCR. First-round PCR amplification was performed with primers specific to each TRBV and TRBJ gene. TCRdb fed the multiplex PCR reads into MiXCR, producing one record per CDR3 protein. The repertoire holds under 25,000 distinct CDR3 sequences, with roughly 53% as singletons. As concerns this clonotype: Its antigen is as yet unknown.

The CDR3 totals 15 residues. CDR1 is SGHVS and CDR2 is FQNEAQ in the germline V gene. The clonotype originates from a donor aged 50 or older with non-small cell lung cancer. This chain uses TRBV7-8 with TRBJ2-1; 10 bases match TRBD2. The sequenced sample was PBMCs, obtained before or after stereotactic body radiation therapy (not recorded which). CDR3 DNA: TGTGCTAACAGGTTAGCGGGAGGCTTCTACAATGAGCAGTTCTTC. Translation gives CANRLAGGFYNEQFF. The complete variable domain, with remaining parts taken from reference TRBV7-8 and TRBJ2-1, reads GAGVSQSPRYKVAKRGQDVALRCDPISGHVSLFWYQQALGQGPEFLTYFQNEAQLDKSGLPSDRFFAERPEGSVSTLKIQRTQQEDSAVYLCANRLAGGFYNEQFFGPGTRLTVL.